This TCR beta chain was recovered during a study of human CD8 memory T cell subsets (TCRdb year 2020). Background on the whole study: To assess clonal relationships, the TCRbeta repertoires of stem-like (TSTEM), progenitor exhausted-like (TPEX) and effector memory CD8+ T cell subsets were compared. Six donors each provided TSTEM, TPEX and effector memory subsets, from which TCRbeta repertoires were obtained. Summary of the overall study and its limitations: Normalized Shannon-Wiener diversity was similarly high in TSTEM and TPEX subsets, while effector memory subsets were less diverse by comparison. Sequencing was limited to TCRbeta chains, and the repertoire comparisons were based on about 6 donors analyzed with paired t-tests and Bonferroni correction. Both stem-like subsets shared clonotypes with effector memory cells, but TSTEM and TPEX repertoires overlapped minimally, suggesting distinct antigen spectra. Based on Chao1 estimates, TSTEM subsets appeared to have greater repertoire diversity than TPEX subsets, which could potentially reflect a broader range of specificities.

The reads were generated on a NextSeq 550. A Human TCR Profiling Kit was used to prepare UMI-labeled 5' RACE TCRbeta libraries. Every TCRbeta library was prepared in parallel, with the same number of PCR cycles used for all of the libraries. In the paper's pipeline: Between roughly 2,600 and 20,000 functional CDR3beta clonotypes were contained in each TCRbeta library. MIGEC 1.2.9 was used for UMI extraction and consensus assembly, with at least three reads per UMI being required. In-frame CDR3beta repertoires were extracted with MiXCR 3.0.3. Diversity metrics were computed in VDJtools 1.2.1 after downsampling each sample to 42,000 randomly selected UMIs. For each sample pair, the repertoire overlap metrics D, R and F2 were calculated in VDJtools using the top 3,000 clones. Following TCRdb reprocessing, every CDR3 protein sequence forms one entry, and DNA is not provided. The V and J calls and clone size come from TCRdb's table, not from the authors' own analysis. The record for this sample contains under 7,500 distinct CDR3 sequences. Jointly, the top ten make up roughly a third of the sample.

A remark on this clonotype: Its binding antigen is unknown.

In the germline V gene (reference sequence), CDR1 corresponds to SGHKS and CDR2 to YYEKEE. The CDR3 contains 18 residues, cysteine and phenylalanine counted. Only the protein is on record. Peripheral blood mononuclear cells were isolated from healthy donor buffy coats by density gradient separation. The study enriched total CD8+ T cells through negative magnetic separation using EasySep or MojoSort CD8+ T cell isolation kits. An RNeasy Mini Kit was used to extract total RNA from duplicate vials of roughly 150,000 sorted CD8+ T cells per subset. PBMCs were used either fresh or after being cryopreserved in fetal bovine serum containing around 10% DMSO. CD8+ T cell subsets were sorted to purity by fluorescence-activated cell sorting on a FACSAria III.

The sample comprised CD8+ effector memory T cells (TEM) sorted from PBMCs. The sample's cell subset or site label, in plain terms: effector memory CD8 T cells, CCR7- CD45RO+ CD95+. This clonotype was sampled from a human donor in good health. The rearrangement combines TRBV5-5 with TRBJ2-3; TCRdb calls TRBD1, which cannot be checked without DNA. The CDR3 protein is CASSVTAGRRRNTDTQYF.